Included here is one TCR beta chain sequence, with context. The antigen is unknown. These data originate in a study of cytomegalovirus exposure and HLA in healthy donors. Overall study: For the roughly 400 genotyped donors, 80% to 90% fell within the Caucasian-associated ancestry cluster.

Study conclusions and caveats: It was reportedly the case that the classifier diagnosed cytomegalovirus status with high specificity and sensitivity. Most TCR sequences were seen very rarely across donors, but some public TCRs occurred in many. Per a prior analysis, the majority of TCR beta V segments were productive roughly 87% or roughly 30% of the time.

In the PCR, 60 Vbeta and 13 Jbeta primers were used. Using immunoSEQ multiplex PCR, the repertoire was profiled, and TCRdb retains in-frame clones only, with some absent. The sample includes about 200,000 clones, roughly 84% seen only once; the top ten take about 1.5%. The CDR3 length is 15 residues. Germline-derived CDR1 and CDR2 are SGDLS and YYNGEE. Trimming stripped 3 bases from V and 4 bases from J, with 11 bases between. The J gene is TRBJ2-6, the V gene TRBV9; maybe TRBD2 (6 bases). This clonotype originated in a man aged 50 to 60 in good health and CMV-seronegative. Sequenced material: PBMCs. The CDR3 bases are TGTGCCAGCAGCGCCCCCCGGGGGGGGGCCAACGTCCTGACTTTC. It yields the protein CASSAPRGGANVLTF.